The T cell receptor (beta chain) described here comes from a study of blood T cell repertoires in COVID-19. Study summary: The United States, Italy and Spain were the sources of the acute and convalescent COVID-19 samples. PBMCs, B-cell-depleted T cells, or T cells were the source of the cDNA or gDNA that made up the material.

The germline gives CDR1 SGHDN, CDR2 FVKESK. Trimming removed 4 bases from V and 5 bases from J, with 17 bases in between. There are 16 residues in the CDR3. In the original analysis: Estimation of nucleated cell counts was performed using reference gene primer amplification. Sequencing used immunoSEQ multiplex PCR; TCRdb keeps in-frame clones, though not all of them. V and J calls and clone size follow that table, whereas D and trimming were derived from the DNA. The profile shows 300,000 to 400,000 clones, approximately 87% of them singletons. The J gene is TRBJ2-2, the V gene TRBV14, with D possibly being TRBD2 (5 bases). The origin of this receptor is a woman in her fifties or sixties who had recovered from COVID-19. The sequencing input was peripheral blood. The CDR3: CASSPLPGIWTGELFF. As DNA, the CDR3 is TGTGCCAGCAGCCCCTTGCCGGGGATTTGGACCGGGGAGCTGTTTTTT.